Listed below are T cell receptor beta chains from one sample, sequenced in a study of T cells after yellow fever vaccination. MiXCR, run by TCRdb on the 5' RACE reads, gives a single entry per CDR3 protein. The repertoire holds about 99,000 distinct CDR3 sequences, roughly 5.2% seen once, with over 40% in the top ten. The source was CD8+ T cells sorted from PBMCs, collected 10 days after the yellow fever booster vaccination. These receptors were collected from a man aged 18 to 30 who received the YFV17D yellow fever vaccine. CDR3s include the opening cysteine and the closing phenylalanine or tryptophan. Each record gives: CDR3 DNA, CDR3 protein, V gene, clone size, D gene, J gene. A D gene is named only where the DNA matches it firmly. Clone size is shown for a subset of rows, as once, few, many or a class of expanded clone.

CDR3nt: TGTGCCAGTAGTATTAATCCAGGGTCCTACAATGAGCAGTTCTTC
CDR3aa: CASSINPGSYNEQFF
v_gene: TRBV19
abundance: few
d_gene: NA
j_gene: TRBJ2-1

CDR3nt: TGTGCCAGTAGTATGGGACAGGGGAACACTGAAGCTTTCTTT
CDR3aa: CASSMGQGNTEAFF
v_gene: TRBV19
abundance: NA
d_gene: TRBD1
j_gene: TRBJ1-1

CDR3nt: TGTGCCAGCAGCCTATTGACAGGGGGGGACGAGCAGTACTTC
CDR3aa: CASSLLTGGDEQYF
v_gene: TRBV27
abundance: NA
d_gene: TRBD1
j_gene: TRBJ2-7

CDR3nt: TGTGCCAGCAGCTTGACGGAGGAAAGCAATCAGCCCCAGCATTTT
CDR3aa: CASSLTEESNQPQHF
v_gene: TRBV7-8
abundance: few
d_gene: NA
j_gene: TRBJ1-5

CDR3nt: TGTGCCAGCAACGACGGAGTCCGCACAGATACGCAGTATTTT
CDR3aa: CASNDGVRTDTQYF
v_gene: TRBV7-9
abundance: many
d_gene: NA
j_gene: TRBJ2-3

CDR3nt: TGTGCCAGCAGTTCCGGTGGGATAGAGACCCAGTACTTC
CDR3aa: CASSSGGIETQYF
v_gene: TRBV27
abundance: many
d_gene: NA
j_gene: TRBJ2-5

CDR3nt: TGTGCCAGCTCACCACCCCCAGGGAGAAGAGTCCCTGAAGCTTTCTTT
CDR3aa: CASSPPPGRRVPEAFF
v_gene: TRBV18
abundance: NA
d_gene: NA
j_gene: TRBJ1-1

CDR3nt: TGTGCCAGCAGTGTTAACCCGGGGGAGCTGTTTTTT
CDR3aa: CASSVNPGELFF
v_gene: TRBV6-6
abundance: many
d_gene: NA
j_gene: TRBJ2-2

CDR3nt: TGTGCCAGCAGTTCAGGGGCCAGCAATCAGCCCCAGCATTTT
CDR3aa: CASSSGASNQPQHF
v_gene: TRBV12-3/TRBV12-4
abundance: few
d_gene: NA
j_gene: TRBJ1-5

CDR3nt: TGTGCCAGCAGCCAGGCCCTACGGGACTCTCAAGAGACCCAGTACTTC
CDR3aa: CASSQALRDSQETQYF
v_gene: TRBV3-1
abundance: few
d_gene: NA
j_gene: TRBJ2-5

CDR3nt: TGTGCCAGCAGCTCTGAGCGGGGCAGCTCCTACAATGAGCAGTTCTTC
CDR3aa: CASSSERGSSYNEQFF
v_gene: TRBV11-2
abundance: many
d_gene: TRBD2
j_gene: TRBJ2-1

CDR3nt: TGCGCCAGCAGCTTGGGGATTGAAGCTTTCTTT
CDR3aa: CASSLGIEAFF
v_gene: TRBV5-1
abundance: few
d_gene: NA
j_gene: TRBJ1-1

CDR3nt: TGTGCCACCAGCAGAGATGTCTCCGCCTGGGGCGGGGAGCTGTTTTTT
CDR3aa: CATSRDVSAWGGELFF
v_gene: TRBV15
abundance: many
d_gene: NA
j_gene: TRBJ2-2

CDR3nt: TGTGCCAGCAGTTTTAGGGGGTTCACAGATACGCAGTATTTT
CDR3aa: CASSFRGFTDTQYF
v_gene: TRBV28
abundance: NA
d_gene: NA
j_gene: TRBJ2-3

CDR3nt: TGTGCCAGCAGGCCAATCAGGGGGCGCGGTAGCACTGAAGCTTTCTTT
CDR3aa: CASRPIRGRGSTEAFF
v_gene: TRBV7-9
abundance: few
d_gene: TRBD1
j_gene: TRBJ1-1

CDR3nt: TGCAGTGCTAGAGCACAGGGGAGCTATGGCTACACCTTC
CDR3aa: CSARAQGSYGYTF
v_gene: TRBV20-1
abundance: NA
d_gene: TRBD1
j_gene: TRBJ1-2

CDR3nt: TGTGCCAGCAGCTTCCAGGAGACTTATGGCTACACCTTC
CDR3aa: CASSFQETYGYTF
v_gene: TRBV5-4
abundance: NA
d_gene: NA
j_gene: TRBJ1-2

CDR3nt: TGTGCCAGCAGCTTACGGAGCGGGGGCCTTCAAGAGACCCAGTACTTC
CDR3aa: CASSLRSGGLQETQYF
v_gene: TRBV7-9
abundance: NA
d_gene: TRBD2
j_gene: TRBJ2-5

CDR3nt: TGTGCCAGCAGCTTAAGGACAGACCTTAACACTGAAGCTTTCTTT
CDR3aa: CASSLRTDLNTEAFF
v_gene: TRBV9
abundance: NA
d_gene: NA
j_gene: TRBJ1-1

CDR3nt: TGTGCCAGCAGCTCCTTAGCGGGGGGGCCACGCGAGACCCAGTACTTC
CDR3aa: CASSSLAGGPRETQYF
v_gene: TRBV7-9
abundance: few
d_gene: TRBD2
j_gene: TRBJ2-5

CDR3nt: TGCGCCAGCAGCCAAGAGGCGGTCTGGGTACCTAATGAAAAACTGTTTTTT
CDR3aa: CASSQEAVWVPNEKLFF
v_gene: TRBV4-3
abundance: NA
d_gene: NA
j_gene: TRBJ1-4

CDR3nt: TGTGCCAGCAGCTCAACCTCCGGGGAGCTGTTTTTT
CDR3aa: CASSSTSGELFF
v_gene: TRBV7-2
abundance: few
d_gene: NA
j_gene: TRBJ2-2